Listed here are 10 T cell receptor beta chains from one sample, sequenced in a study of shared clonotypes between healthy human individuals. The repertoire was sequenced with immunoSEQ multiplex PCR; TCRdb's copy has only in-frame clones and lacks some. The data contain 900,000 to 1,200,000 clones, more than 75% of them singletons. Sequenced sample: memory CD4+ T cells from PBMCs. Subset given: CD45RA-negative fraction. These TCRs come from a man aged 18-30 years in good health. Some clones in this sample may be carry-over from other donors' samples.

A few counts support this clone. The CDR3 here is CASSPPGSGSYGYTF. CDR3 sequence (DNA): TGTGCCAGCTCACCACCGGGTTCGGGGAGCTATGGCTACACCTTC. The chain recombines TRBV18 with TRBJ1-2, with unresolved D. In germline, CDR1 is KGHSH, CDR2 LQKENI. The CDR3 consists of 15 residues. The V end lost 0 bases, the J end lost 4 bases, and 12 bases lay between the germline ends.

The genes are TRBV5-6 and TRBJ2-1; D not certain. V was shortened by 1 base and J by 0 bases, with 11 bases between the two germline ends. This CDR3 comprises 16 residues. Germline lookup yields CDR1 SGHDT and CDR2 YYEEEE. The CDR3 bases are TGTGCCAGCAGCTTGCTGAGAGAGCCCTCCTACAATGAGCAGTTCTTC. This sequence encodes CASSLLREPSYNEQFF.

The genes are TRBV30 and TRBJ2-7; 14 nucleotides match TRBD2. J gave up 5 bases and V 6 bases, and 12 bases lay outside the gene matches. The CDR3 length is 16 residues. Germline V lookup: CDR1 GTSNPN, CDR2 SVGIG (reference sequence). DNA of the CDR3: TGTGCCTGCGGGACTAGCGGGAGAGGCTTTCAGAACGAGCAGTACTTC. This sequence encodes CACGTSGRGFQNEQYF.

CDR3 amino acids: CASSFPNEKLFF. In nucleotides, the CDR3 is TGTGCCAGCAGCTTCCCTAATGAAAAACTGTTTTTT. The J gene is TRBJ1-4, the V gene TRBV7-9; D unresolved. The V and J ends lost 3 bases and 3 bases respectively, with 2 bases between them. Germline V gene lookup returns CDR1 SEHNR and CDR2 FQNEAQ (reference sequence). The CDR3 runs 12 residues. Variable domain in full (rest from reference TRBV7-9 and TRBJ1-4): DTGVSQNPRHKITKRGQNVTFRCDPISEHNRLYWYRQTLGQGPEFLTYFQNEAQLEKSRLLSDRFSAERPKGSFSTLEIQRTEQGDSAMYLCASSFPNEKLFFGSGTQLSVL.

The chain employs TRBV5-1 and TRBJ2-3; 11 nucleotides align to TRBD2. The V and J ends lost 1 base and 5 bases, in that order; junction bases with no gene match: 6. The germline CDR1 and CDR2 sequences are SGHRS and YFSETQ. CDR3 size: 16 residues. CDR3 region: CASSLSLAGVLDTQYF. CDR3 bases: TGCGCCAGCAGCTTGTCACTAGCGGGAGTCTTAGATACGCAGTATTTT.

This clone came up a few times. This sample also contains other DNA sequences that code for the same CDR3. The CDR3 DNA is TGTGCCAGCAGTGTTACAGGGGACTATGGCTACACCTTC. It is translated as CASSVTGDYGYTF. The chain recombines TRBV6-1 with TRBJ1-2; the match to TRBD1 covers 7 bases. The J segment lost 3 bases and the V segment lost 4 bases, leaving 2 bases of the junction unmatched. Looked up from germline, CDR1 is MNHNS and CDR2 is SASEGT. CDR3 length equals 13 residues.

This chain joins TRBV5-1 and TRBJ2-1; either TRBD1 or TRBD2 may supply D (6 bases each). Germline V gives CDR1 SGHRS, CDR2 YFSETQ. Trimming pared 6 bases from V and 7 bases from J, leaving 17 bases between. The CDR3 is 14 residues long. CDR3 sequence (DNA): TGCGCCAGCATGCTAGGGGGGACGACAAATGAGCAGTTCTTC. It codes for CASMLGGTTNEQFF. Based on the CDR3 plus reference TRBV5-1 and TRBJ2-1, the full variable domain is KAGVTQTPRYLIKTRGQQVTLSCSPISGHRSVSWYQQTPGQGLQFLFEYFSETQRNKGNFPGRFSGRQFSNSRSEMNVSTLELGDSALYLCASMLGGTTNEQFFGPGTRLTVL.

In its sample, this clone was seen a few times. The rearrangement links TRBV18 to TRBJ1-2; D not resolved. The CDR3 spans 14 residues. Germline CDR1 is KGHSH and CDR2 is LQKENI. V dropped 1 base and J dropped 6 bases, with 12 bases sitting between them. In nucleotides, the CDR3 is TGTGCCAGCTCACCACGGTCTGGAGAGGATGGCTACACCTTC. Residues: CASSPRSGEDGYTF.

This chain joins TRBV7-8 and TRBJ1-3; 8 nucleotides agree with TRBD1. Unmatched junction bases numbered 10, after V lost 3 bases and J lost 6 bases. This CDR3 has 16 residues. The germline V gene has CDR1 SGHVS and CDR2 FQNEAQ. CDR3 region: CASSFWTGSPENTIYF. The CDR3 DNA sequence: TGTGCCAGCAGCTTTTGGACAGGGTCTCCCGAAAACACCATATATTTT.

The chain has TRBV28 and TRBJ1-1, with 10 nucleotides matching TRBD1. CDR1 and CDR2 (germline): MDHEN, SYDVKM. The V segment lost 8 bases and the J segment 10 bases; nucleotides outside the gene matches: 19. The CDR3 is 16 residues long. CDR3 sequence (DNA): TGTGCCAGCTCAAACCTGCCGGGACAGGGGTCAGTAAGAGCTTTCTTT. Translation: CASSNLPGQGSVRAFF.